The source of this T cell receptor beta chain is a study of blood T cells in healthy people across ages. General observations from the study: PBMCs that were unsorted prevented a conclusive naive versus antigen-experienced comparison.

Note on this clonotype: Its antigen remains unidentified.

Germline CDR1 MNHEY, CDR2 SMNVEV (reference sequence). V was shortened by 3 bases and J by 2 bases, with 22 bases between the two germline ends. This CDR3 contains 18 residues. The use of a sample-barcoded 5' primer and a J-beta primer mix characterized a second PCR of roughly 6 to 11 cycles. A single record per CDR3 protein comes from TCRdb applying MiXCR to the 5' RACE reads. The repertoire consists of more than 450,000 distinct CDR3 sequences, with about 29% occurring once and the leading ten covering over 3.5%. It was around 10 milliliters of peripheral blood that were drawn from each donor. This sample was shared with a second study, whose subject was T cells of mothers and their children.

The sample taken for sequencing was blood. The chain employs TRBV27 and TRBJ1-1, with a weak D call TRBD1 (6 bases). The sequence was collected from a boy younger than 10 in good health. As DNA, the CDR3 is TGTGCCAGCAGTTTGGTTTTTGGGTTGGGACACCCAAACACTGAAGCTTTCTTT. Its protein is CASSLVFGLGHPNTEAFF.